A selection of T cell receptor beta chains follows, all from one sample in a study of T cell responses to AZD1222 COVID-19 vaccine. TCRdb's copy holds only in-frame clones and misses some; the assay was immunoSEQ multiplex PCR. The sample lists roughly 120,000 clones; about 90% were seen once. The sequencing here drew on peripheral blood, taken on day 0 of AZD1222 vaccination. All receptors derive from an adult in good health. Both conserved end residues are trimmed from each CDR3. Each record gives: J gene, V gene, CDR3 length, D gene, clone size, CDR3 protein. D genes are given only for firm matches. For some rows the clone size is stated as once, few or many, or as a class when expanded; others skip it.

>TRBJ2-5|TRBV12-3/TRBV12-4|11|-|once
ASSLLGAGTQY
>TRBJ1-2|TRBV5-1|13|-|-
ASSLVSSRDGGYT
>TRBJ2-4|TRBV9|13|-|-
ASSVTETGTNIQY
>TRBJ2-4|TRBV9|12|TRBD1|-
ASSPRGAKNIQY
>TRBJ2-5|TRBV6-5|13|-|-
ASSTAQASPGTQY
>TRBJ1-2|TRBV19|11|TRBD1|-
ASSMGTVTGYT
>TRBJ2-1|TRBV29-1|14|TRBD1|-
SARDSESSTYNEQF
>TRBJ2-5|TRBV24-1|11|-|-
ATRGGSQETQY
>TRBJ2-2|TRBV5-1|14|TRBD2|-
ASSAGLAGITGELF
>TRBJ2-3|TRBV6-6|14|TRBD2|-
ASSYSTSGGGDTQY
>TRBJ2-3|TRBV1|13|-|-
TSSQRTSGPDTQY
>TRBJ1-2|TRBV9|12|TRBD1|-
ASSHSGTVYGYT
>TRBJ2-7|TRBV7-9|11|-|few
ASSPRDLYEQY
>TRBJ1-5|TRBV30|12|TRBD1|once
AWRTGGSNQPQH
>TRBJ2-1|TRBV24-1|16|-|-
ATTPNEGAQGSYNEQF
>TRBJ2-1|TRBV24-1|15|TRBD2|-
ATSDTTGTSALNEQF